This T cell receptor (beta chain) was identified during a study of blood T cell repertoires in COVID-19. Overall study context: In each case, the material was cDNA or gDNA derived from T cells, B-cell-depleted T cells, or PBMCs.

Sequenced by immunoSEQ multiplex PCR; TCRdb stores in-frame clones only, minus some. The repertoire consists of 110,000 to 150,000 clones, with roughly 80% occurring once and the leading ten covering about 6%. The CDR3 totals 15 residues. Germline CDR1 is MGHRA and CDR2 is YSYEKL. V lost 2 bases, J lost 0 bases, and 10 bases lay in between. Cohort 3 recovery required two negative PCRs, clearance, or symptom resolution. The chain uses TRBV4-1 and TRBJ1-2; no reliable D call. The receptor was isolated from a woman in her 50s who had recovered from COVID-19. What was sequenced was PBMCs or T cells enriched from blood (not recorded which). CDR3 residues: CASSQSVRTNYGYTF. The CDR3 DNA is TGCGCCAGCAGCCAATCCGTGCGGACTAACTATGGCTACACCTTC.